This T cell receptor beta chain is drawn from a study of cytomegalovirus exposure and HLA in healthy donors. General study findings and limits: The study found most TCR sequences rare, yet found some public TCRs in many donors.

As for this clone: What it binds is unknown.

Sequencing used immunoSEQ multiplex PCR; TCRdb keeps in-frame clones, though not all of them. The data contain 90,000 to 110,000 clones, roughly 90% of them singletons. These donors were members of the roughly 120-subject validation cohort, a group separate from the roughly 670-subject first cohort. The TCR comes from a woman aged 18-29 years in good health and CMV-seronegative. Sequencing was carried out using PBMCs.

The CDR3 loop is CASSELADYNEQFF. The CDR3 nucleotides read TGTGCCAGCAGTGAACTAGCGGACTACAATGAGCAGTTCTTC. The rearrangement joins TRBV2 to TRBJ2-1; 7 bases are shared with TRBD2. The CDR3 loop spans 14 amino acids. V shed 2 bases and J 3 bases; nucleotides not matched to a gene: 1. The V gene's germline CDR1 is SNHLY and CDR2 FYNNEI.